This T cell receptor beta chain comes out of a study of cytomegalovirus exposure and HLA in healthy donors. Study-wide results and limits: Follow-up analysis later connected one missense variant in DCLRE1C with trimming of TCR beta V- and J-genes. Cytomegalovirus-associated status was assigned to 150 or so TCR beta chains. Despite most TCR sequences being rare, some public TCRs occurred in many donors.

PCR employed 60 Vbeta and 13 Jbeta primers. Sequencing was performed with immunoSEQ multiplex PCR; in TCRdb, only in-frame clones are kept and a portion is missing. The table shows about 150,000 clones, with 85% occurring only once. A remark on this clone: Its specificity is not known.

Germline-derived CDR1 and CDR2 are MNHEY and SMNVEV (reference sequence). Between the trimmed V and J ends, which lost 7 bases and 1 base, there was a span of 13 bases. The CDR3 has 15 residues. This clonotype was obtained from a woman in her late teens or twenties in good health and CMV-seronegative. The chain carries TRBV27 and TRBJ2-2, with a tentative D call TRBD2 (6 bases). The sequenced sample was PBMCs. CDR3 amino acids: CASTQTGGNTGELFF. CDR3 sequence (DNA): TGTGCCAGCACCCAAACCGGGGGGAACACCGGGGAGCTGTTTTTT.